A selection of T cell receptor beta chains follows, all from one sample in a study of prognosis after radiotherapy for stage I lung cancer. A single record per CDR3 protein comes from TCRdb applying MiXCR to the multiplex PCR reads. The table has 20,000 to 25,000 distinct CDR3 sequences, approximately 45% seen once. Sequencing was performed on PBMCs, taken before or after stereotactic body radiation therapy (not recorded which). These receptor sequences come from a donor aged 50 or older with non-small cell lung cancer. Each CDR3 is given without its conserved first and last residue.

j_gene | v_gene | len | CDR3aa
TRBJ1-3 | TRBV5-1 | 14 | ASSLDPHSSGNTIY
TRBJ1-1 | TRBV7-2 | 12 | ASSLVAGVGEAF
TRBJ2-7 | TRBV7-2 | 13 | ASSLRGIILHEQY
TRBJ1-6 | TRBV7-6 | 14 | ASSHNSRAKNSPLH
TRBJ2-7 | TRBV7-9 | 17 | ASSSDRVSRGDFFYEQY
TRBJ2-3 | TRBV7-2 | 13 | ASSRDRGLTDTQY
TRBJ2-1 | TRBV24-1 | 12 | ATSDPRTNNEQF
TRBJ1-4 | TRBV7-2 | 14 | ASSLARGMTKEKLF
TRBJ2-2 | TRBV2 | 11 | ASSATGPGELF
TRBJ2-1 | TRBV12-3/TRBV12-4 | 13 | ASSFVVGGLNEQF
TRBJ2-2 | TRBV24-1 | 14 | ATSEKAGTLCGELF
TRBJ2-5 | TRBV7-9 | 12 | ASSSGTWLETQY
TRBJ1-2 | TRBV6-1 | 13 | ASSVRDSGNYGYT
TRBJ2-1 | TRBV11-2 | 14 | ASSLDPESSYNEQF
TRBJ2-5 | TRBV5-1 | 12 | SSSLGVIGGTQY
TRBJ1-2 | TRBV7-9 | 11 | ASSLGGTYGYT
TRBJ2-6 | TRBV5-6 | 13 | ASSFWGSGANVLT